This record concerns one T cell receptor beta chain sequence. The record originates from a study of shared clonotypes between healthy human individuals. Study information: The study enrolled two women and a few men aged 18 to 49.

The CDR3 consists of 16 residues. Trimming took 0 bases from V and 7 from J; bases not matched to a gene: 8. Germline V gives CDR1 MNHNY, CDR2 SVGAGI (reference sequence). This table comes from immunoSEQ multiplex PCR, and its TCRdb copy is limited to in-frame clones, with some not included. Of 550,000 to 750,000 clones listed, approximately 90% were seen once; the top ten hold about 24%. Positive CCR7 selection of CD45RO-negative cells yielded the naive CD8 cells, and terminally differentiated effector memory CD45RA+ cells were excluded. The receptor's source is a man aged 25 to 45 in good health. The chain has TRBV6-6 and TRBJ1-4, with TRBD1 matching 7 bases. The sequenced sample consisted of naive CD8+ T cells sorted from blood. CDR3 coding DNA: TGTGCCAGCAGTTACTCGGGGGACAGCTACTTTGAAAAACTGTTTTTT. Amino acids: CASSYSGDSYFEKLFF.